These 32 T cell receptor beta chains were sequenced from one sample in a study of metastatic and nonmetastatic thyroid tumors. TCRdb re-analyzed the PCR reads through MiXCR. This table has tens of thousands of clones, around a sixth appearing once. No treatment had been given to any patient before thyroid surgery. The sample taken for sequencing was blood. Source of these receptors: a female donor with papillary thyroid cancer or a benign thyroid nodule (not recorded which). Some clones in this sample may be carry-over from other donors' samples.

This clone was found many times. The genes are TRBV5-1 and TRBJ2-7, with 10 positions matching TRBD1. V dropped 0 bases and J dropped 4; count of bases not matched to a gene: 4. There are 15 residues in the CDR3. The germline V gene encodes CDR1 SGHRS and CDR2 YFSETQ. In nucleotides, the CDR3 is TGCGCCAGCAGCTTGGTGGGACAGGGGCCATACGAGCAGTACTTC. Amino acids: CASSLVGQGPYEQYF.

By share, this clone counts as medium-sized. The chain links TRBV28 to TRBJ1-6, with D perhaps TRBD1 (6 bases). Germline assignment: CDR1 MDHEN and CDR2 SYDVKM. The CDR3 is made up of 14 amino acids. V was cut by 6 bases and J by 3 bases, with 9 bases left in between. The CDR3 region has the DNA TGTGCCAGCAGACAGACAGGCTATAATTCACCCCTCCACTTT. It encodes CASRQTGYNSPLHF.

This clone has a count of ten or more. V is TRBV6-5 and J is TRBJ2-2; 12 bases agree with TRBD2. Germline V gene sequence: CDR1 MNHEY, CDR2 SVGAGI. J lost 1 base, V lost 6 bases, and 9 bases had no gene match. This CDR3 is built from 18 residues. CDR3 nucleotides: TGTGCCAGCAGCCGTCGGCCGACTAGCGGGAGGAACACCGGGGAGCTGTTTTTT. It specifies CASSRRPTSGRNTGELFF.

This clone showed up many times. This chain links TRBV28 with TRBJ2-6, with no clear D. The CDR3 totals 13 residues. Germline assignment: CDR1 MDHEN and CDR2 SYDVKM. V dropped 6 bases and J dropped 3 bases, with 6 bases sitting between them. DNA for the CDR3: TGTGCCAGCAGGGGGTTTGGGGCCAACGTCCTGACTTTC. This encodes CASRGFGANVLTF.

This clone was seen more than once but under ten times. V gene TRBV28 combines with J gene TRBJ2-6; 8 positions agree with TRBD1. From germline, CDR1 is MDHEN and CDR2 SYDVKM. The CDR3 is 18 amino acids. V was clipped by 5 bases and J by 2 bases; unmatched bases: 11. The DNA for the CDR3 is TGTGCCAGCAGTAACTACGGACAGGGACCCACTGGGGCCAACGTCCTGACTTTC. Translated, it gives CASSNYGQGPTGANVLTF.

This clone came up a few times. This sequence may be a read error, since a much larger clone differs from it by one base. The V call is TRBV10-2, the J call TRBJ2-6, with D possibly matching TRBD1 (6 bases). The V gene's germline CDR1 is WSHSY and CDR2 SAAADI. The CDR3 spans 15 residues. CDR3 in DNA: TGCGCCAGCAGGGACAGTGGGACCGGGGCCAGCGTCCTGACTTTC. Its protein is CASRDSGTGASVLTF.

This clone was counted ten times or more. The chain recombines TRBV20-1 with TRBJ1-2, with D uncertain. V was trimmed by 4 bases and J by 0 bases, leaving 9 bases between them. There are 13 residues in the CDR3. Germline CDR1 reads DFQATT; CDR2 reads SNEGSKA (reference sequence). Here the CDR3 reads CSATDETNYGYTF. CDR3 coding DNA: TGCAGTGCTACCGACGAAACTAACTATGGCTACACCTTC.

This clone was observed many times. DNA of the CDR3: TGCGCCAGCAGCCAGGGACAGGGATCGTACACTGAAGCTTTCTTT. Translation gives CASSQGQGSYTEAFF. The rearrangement uses TRBV5-1 and TRBJ1-1; TRBD1 aligns across 9 bases. V trimming: 4 bases; J trimming: 3 bases; junction bases outside the gene matches: 7. This CDR3 has 15 amino acids. Per the germline V gene, CDR1 is SGHRS and CDR2 is YFSETQ.

This clone was observed many times. The chain links TRBV12-3 or TRBV12-4 to TRBJ2-1; a possible D gene is TRBD2 (6 bases). This CDR3 contains 19 residues. Trimming pared 2 bases from V and 0 bases from J, leaving 20 bases between. The CDR3 sequence is CASSLLPARETSSYNEQFF. The CDR3 bases are TGTGCCAGCAGTTTACTACCTGCCCGGGAGACGAGCTCCTACAATGAGCAGTTCTTC.

Ten or more counts support this clone. The V and J genes are TRBV7-2 and TRBJ2-3, with a tentative D call TRBD2 (5 bases). Between the trimmed V and J ends, which lost 6 bases and 2 bases, there was a span of 12 bases. Per germline, CDR1 SGHTA and CDR2 FQGNSA. The CDR3 extends over 14 amino acids. CDR3 protein: CASRLLGVTDTQYF. The CDR3 DNA reads TGTGCCAGCAGACTGCTCGGGGTCACAGATACGCAGTATTTT.

This clone was seen ten or more times. V and J are TRBV4-3 and TRBJ1-1, with 8 bases lining up with TRBD1. The V segment lost 0 bases and the J segment 5 bases; nucleotides outside the gene matches: 5. CDR1 LGHNA and CDR2 YSLEER come from the germline V gene. CDR3 length equals 15 residues. CDR3 protein: CASSQDQGARTEAFF. CDR3 nucleotides: TGCGCCAGCAGCCAAGACCAGGGGGCAAGAACTGAAGCTTTCTTT.

This clone has just a few counts. The rearrangement links TRBV5-1 to TRBJ2-3; possibly TRBD2 for D (7 bases). V was trimmed by 7 bases and J by 1 base, leaving 37 bases between them. CDR1 is SGHRS and CDR2 is YFSETQ in the germline V gene. There are 22 residues in the CDR3. The chain's CDR3 is CASQLDLPDRQAARGGTDTQYF. The CDR3 coding sequence is TGCGCCAGCCAGTTAGATCTCCCAGACAGGCAAGCTGCACGGGGGGGCACAGATACGCAGTATTTT.

This clone was seen repeatedly, ten times or more. The chain uses TRBV30 and TRBJ2-6; a possible D gene is TRBD2 (6 bases). V was shortened by 1 base and J by 5 bases, with 12 bases between the two germline ends. The CDR3 is 15 residues long. Germline V gene lookup returns CDR1 GTSNPN and CDR2 SVGIG (reference sequence). In DNA form, the CDR3 reads TGTGCCTGGAGTGAGGAGGGCTTAAGGGCCAACGTCCTGACTTTC. This gives the protein CAWSEEGLRANVLTF.

A word on this clone: At one end the junction does not follow the germline gene, possibly because of a read error. The J gene is TRBJ2-1, the V gene TRBV4-3; D possibly corresponds to TRBD2 (6 bases). This CDR3 region has 15 residues. Germline V CDR1 and CDR2: LGHNA, YSLEER. This CDR3 is CATSQGTGSINEQFF. DNA of the CDR3: TGCGCCACCAGCCAAGGAACCGGGAGTATAAATGAGCAGTTCTTC.

Worth noting for this clone: A much bigger clone sits one base away, suggesting this may be a read error. The conserved final phenylalanine or tryptophan is absent from the CDR3, which likely points to a read error. The genes are TRBV5-1 and TRBJ2-5; D perhaps matches TRBD2 (5 bases). The CDR3 sequence is 13 residues long. The V gene lost 4 bases and the J gene lost 5 bases, with 12 bases spanning the gap. Germline V gene lookup returns CDR1 SGHRS and CDR2 YFSETQ. As DNA, the CDR3 is TGCGCCAGCAGCCTGGGAGCCTGGGAGACCCAGTACCTC. Protein product: CASSLGAWETQYL.

This clone was seen ten or more times. This sequence joins TRBV4-3 and TRBJ2-7; D assignment may be TRBD1 or TRBD2 (5 bases each). CDR1 LGHNA and CDR2 YSLEER come from the germline V gene. V was cut by 4 bases and J by 2 bases, with 12 bases left in between. This CDR3 contains 14 residues. The CDR3 sequence: CASSLGRGAYEQYF. In nucleotides, the CDR3 is TGCGCCAGCAGCCTTGGTCGAGGGGCCTACGAGCAGTACTTC.

This clone was seen ten or more times. The chain joins TRBV28 to TRBJ2-5, with D maybe TRBD1 (6 bases). From germline, CDR1 is MDHEN and CDR2 SYDVKM. This CDR3 contains 12 residues. Trimming shortened V by 7 bases and J by 2 bases, and 8 bases separated the two germline ends. The CDR3 region is CASTGDQETQYF. The DNA of the CDR3 is TGTGCCAGCACAGGGGATCAAGAGACCCAGTACTTC.

This clone was observed at least ten times. The junction departs from the called germline gene at one end, perhaps through a read error. Other DNA sequences in the same sample also yield this CDR3. The chain joins TRBV5-1 to TRBJ1-1; D uncertain. Germline V gives CDR1 SGHRS, CDR2 YFSETQ. CDR3 length: 13 residues. The CDR3 DNA is TGCGCCAGCAGGGCAACAATGAACACTGAAGCATTCTTT. It encodes CASRATMNTEAFF.

J is TRBJ1-1 and V is TRBV2, with TRBD1 identical over 8 bases. Germline V gene lookup returns CDR1 SNHLY and CDR2 FYNNEI. The CDR3 contains 13 residues. V dropped 7 bases and J dropped 5; count of bases not matched to a gene: 6. The CDR3 is CASTTGEGTEAFF. The CDR3 DNA is TGTGCCAGCACGACAGGGGAAGGGACTGAAGCTTTCTTT. Looking up the rest from reference TRBV2 and TRBJ1-1 gives the full variable domain: EPEVTQTPSHQVTQMGQEVILRCVPISNHLYFYWYRQILGQKVEFLVSFYNNEISEKSEIFDDQFSVERPDGSNFTLKIRSTKLEDSAMYFCASTTGEGTEAFFGQGTRLTVV.

This clone was detected many times. The identical CDR3 is also encoded by other nucleotide sequences in the sample. This chain joins TRBV20-1 and TRBJ2-3; D possibly corresponds to TRBD2 (5 bases). This CDR3 has 15 amino acids. Trimming removed 1 base at V and 2 bases at J, with 13 bases between. Germline CDR1 is DFQATT and CDR2 is SNEGSKA (reference sequence). In DNA, the CDR3 is TGCAGTGCTAGAGCCGGCCGGGGTATCACAGATACGCAGTATTTT. Protein product: CSARAGRGITDTQYF.

This clone was seen at least ten times. The chain joins TRBV3-1 to TRBJ1-5; no firm D call. CDR3 length: 16 residues. Trimming took 1 base from V and 5 from J, leaving 15 bases between them. Germline V gives CDR1 LGHDT, CDR2 YNNKEL (reference sequence). The chain's CDR3 is CASSQGPRGVYQPQHF. DNA of the CDR3: TGTGCCAGCAGCCAAGGACCCCGGGGTGTCTATCAGCCCCAGCATTTT.

At least ten counts were recorded for this clone. J is TRBJ1-1 and V is TRBV7-3; the D gene is possibly TRBD1 (6 bases). The CDR3 extends over 16 amino acids. Germline V gene lookup returns CDR1 SGHTA and CDR2 FQGTGA. V shed 5 bases and J shed 1 base, with 17 bases lying between them. For the CDR3, the DNA is TGTGCCAGCAGCCCAAATGCCCTGGGGGCGAACACTGAAGCTTTCTTT. Translation: CASSPNALGANTEAFF.

This clone was recorded many times. V and J are TRBV15 and TRBJ1-2, with TRBD1 matching 8 bases. The CDR3 has 13 residues. Germline V CDR1 and CDR2: LNHNV, YYDKDF (reference sequence). The V gene end was trimmed by 6 bases and the J gene end by 5 bases; junction bases not matched to a gene: 5. The CDR3 DNA reads as TGTGCCACCAGGGGCAGGGGGCAATATGGCTACACCTTC. Translated: CATRGRGQYGYTF. The full variable domain, in which reference TRBV15 and TRBJ1-2 provide the parts outside the CDR3, is DAMVIQNPRYQVTQFGKPVTLSCSQTLNHNVMYWYQQKSSQAPKLLFHYYDKDFNNEADTPDNFQSRRPNTSFCFLDIRSPGLGDTAMYLCATRGRGQYGYTFGSGTRLTVV.

By share of the sample, this clone is medium-sized (0.01 to 0.1%). The J gene is TRBJ2-2, the V gene TRBV5-1, with TRBD2 identical over 8 bases. The CDR3 covers 16 residues. Germline CDR1 reads SGHRS; CDR2 reads YFSETQ. V lost 2 bases, J lost 8 bases, and 11 bases stayed unmatched. For the CDR3, the DNA is TGCGCCAGCAGCTTTTCAAATCTAGCGGGCGCGGGGGAGCTGTTTTTT. This encodes CASSFSNLAGAGELFF.

The chain is built from TRBV5-1 and TRBJ2-2; 9 bases are shared with TRBD1. Germline-derived CDR1 and CDR2 are SGHRS and YFSETQ. The CDR3 covers 15 residues. The J segment lost 3 bases and the V segment lost 4 bases, leaving 4 bases of the junction unmatched. The CDR3 region has the DNA TGCGCCAGCAGCGGGAGGACAGGGGACACCGGGGAGCTGTTTTTT. Amino acid sequence: CASSGRTGDTGELFF.

In this sample, this clone turned up many times. The gene calls are TRBV19 and TRBJ1-3; D might be TRBD1 (5 bases). Germline CDR1 and CDR2: LNHDA and SQIVND (reference sequence). The CDR3 length is 14 residues. V dropped 7 bases and J dropped 0 bases, with 10 bases sitting between them. The CDR3, as DNA: TGTGCCAGTACGCGGGACCACTCTGGAAACACCATATATTTT. It yields the protein CASTRDHSGNTIYF.

The chain links TRBV20-1 to TRBJ1-1, with D possibly matching TRBD1 (5 bases). The V end lost 1 base, the J end lost 3 bases, and 9 bases lay between the germline ends. The CDR3 covers 13 residues. CDR1 and CDR2 from the germline V gene are DFQATT and SNEGSKA (reference sequence). CDR3 loop: CSARGQGDTEAFF. The CDR3 DNA follows: TGCAGTGCTAGAGGGCAGGGTGACACTGAAGCTTTCTTT.

This clone came up many times. The rearrangement joins TRBV3-1 to TRBJ2-7; no clear D. The germline V gene has CDR1 LGHDT and CDR2 YNNKEL (reference sequence). The V and J ends lost 6 bases and 4 bases respectively, with 13 bases between them. This CDR3 contains 13 residues. Here the CDR3 DNA reads TGTGCCAGCAGTTCATCGGTATCGTACGAGCAGTACTTC. Its translation: CASSSSVSYEQYF.

The chain carries TRBV2 and TRBJ2-3; no clear D. The CDR3 runs 13 residues. Trimming took off 8 bases at V and 1 base at J, with 10 bases between the two ends. Germline CDR1 SNHLY, CDR2 FYNNEI. CDR3: CASVLGGTDTQYF. Written as DNA, the CDR3 is TGTGCCAGCGTCCTGGGTGGCACAGATACGCAGTATTTT.

The table lists this clone with a few counts. V is TRBV2 and J is TRBJ2-3; 10 positions agree with TRBD2. CDR1 and CDR2 (germline): SNHLY, FYNNEI. The CDR3 has 14 residues. V dropped 6 bases and J dropped 5; count of bases not matched to a gene: 5. The CDR3 DNA reads TGTGCCAGCAGGGTAGCGGGAGGCATAGATACGCAGTATTTT. Translating it yields CASRVAGGIDTQYF.

This clone was detected ten times or more. The V call is TRBV12-3 or TRBV12-4, the J call TRBJ1-4; a possible D gene is TRBD1 (6 bases). CDR3 length: 14 amino acids. The V end lost 6 bases, the J end lost 6 bases, and 14 bases lay between the germline ends. For the CDR3, the DNA is TGTGCCAGCAGGGCCAGGGGACGATATGAAAAACTGTTTTTT. Translating it yields CASRARGRYEKLFF.

The table lists this clone with many counts. The chain combines TRBV5-1 with TRBJ1-2; 7 positions agree with TRBD1. The ends lost 1 base at V and 2 bases at J; junction bases unmatched: 14. Germline loops: CDR1 SGHRS, CDR2 YFSETQ. The CDR3 length is 18 residues. CDR3 in amino acids: CASSLRPAGGAVNYGYTF. Here the CDR3 DNA reads TGCGCCAGCAGCTTGCGGCCGGCAGGGGGAGCCGTAAACTATGGCTACACCTTC.